Listed here is a single TCR beta chain. This entry is derived from a study of blood T cell repertoires in COVID-19. Across the whole study: COVID-19 samples, acute and convalescent, were from the United States, Italy and Spain.

Participants' reported clinical history set cohort assignment. The table came from immunoSEQ multiplex PCR; TCRdb's copy has only in-frame clones and leaves some out. This table holds some 270,000 clones, 75% to 90% found once. The V and J ends lost 3 bases and 5 bases, in that order; junction bases with no gene match: 3. Per the germline V gene, CDR1 is MNHEY and CDR2 is SMNVEV (reference sequence). The length of the CDR3 is 14 residues. The sequencing input was PBMCs or T cells enriched from blood (not recorded which). This TCR was sampled from a woman in her twenties or thirties with acute COVID-19. The chain uses TRBV27 and TRBJ2-3; TRBD1 matches 9 bases. Written as DNA, the CDR3 is TGTGCCAGCAGTTTCGGACAGGGGATAGATACGCAGTATTTT. Translation: CASSFGQGIDTQYF.